In this sample, the clone carrying this TCR beta chain turned up many times. Its antigen is unidentified. These data belong to a study of Graves' ophthalmopathy and Graves' hyperthyroidism. At the level of the study: Peripheral blood was gathered at the point of initial diagnosis, before any treatment started.

As the template, RNA transcripts were used to amplify TCR beta CDR3 regions. HTBI-primed first-round RT-PCR preceded second-round multiplex PCR. MiXCR was run by TCRdb on the multiplex PCR reads, yielding one entry per CDR3 protein. The sample lists about 480,000 distinct CDR3 sequences; around 15% were seen once. Study outcomes and limitations: Cross-validated, the 13-signature model showed 87.88%/81.08% sensitivity/specificity, and 80%/75% in the test set.

Trimming left V 4 bases short and J 3 bases short, with 16 bases between. Germline lookup yields CDR1 SGHAT and CDR2 FQNNGV. The CDR3 contains 15 residues. This sequence originates from a woman in her 30s with Graves' ophthalmopathy. The sample consisted of blood. The rearrangement links TRBV11-2 to TRBJ2-7; no clear D. DNA for the CDR3: TGTGCCAGCAGCTCAACCCCGGGCCCTAGCTACGAGCAGTACTTC. The encoded protein is CASSSTPGPSYEQYF.